This T cell receptor beta chain emerged from a study of Ad26.COV2.S vaccination and SARS-CoV-2 variants. Sample treatment: some 19 received Ad26.COV2.S at low or high dose, single or two shots; a few received placebo; per-sample allocation not given. Each sample was drawn 63 days after the first injection (of vaccine or placebo). Sequenced by immunoSEQ multiplex PCR; TCRdb stores in-frame clones only, minus some. The top ten clones hold around 6.1% of a sample with roughly 350,000 clones, about 85% of them seen once. V lost 5 bases and J 7 bases, leaving 8 bases between the germline ends. The CDR3 loop spans 11 amino acids. Per the germline V gene, CDR1 is LGHDT and CDR2 is YNNKEL (reference sequence).

V gene TRBV3-1 (or the pseudogene TRBV3-2) combines with J gene TRBJ1-2; perhaps TRBD1 as D (6 bases). The clonotype originates from a person aged 18-65 years who received the Ad26.COV2.S COVID-19 vaccine or a placebo. Here the sequenced sample was peripheral blood, taken in a trial of Ad26.COV2.S vaccine versus placebo. The DNA for the CDR3 is TGTGCCAGCAGCACCAGGGGTGGCTACACCTTC. Encoded protein: CASSTRGGYTF.